The next 24 T cell receptor beta chains were all read from a single sample in a study of blood T cell repertoires in COVID-19. TCRdb's table, derived via immunoSEQ multiplex PCR, lists solely in-frame clones and lacks some. The table has hundreds of thousands of clones, under 90% seen once. Sequencing was carried out using peripheral blood. Every receptor here comes from an elderly man with acute or convalescent COVID-19.

Details on this clone: The same CDR3 also results from other DNA sequences found in this sample. CDR3 loop: CASSRQKNTEAFF. For the CDR3, the DNA is TGTGCCAGCAGCCGCCAGAAGAACACTGAAGCTTTCTTT. The chain carries TRBV7-3 and TRBJ1-1; D gene ambiguous. The length of the CDR3 is 13 residues. V gave up 5 bases and J gave up 1 base, with 8 bases separating them. CDR1 is SGHTA, CDR2 FQGTGA, per germline.

V usage is TRBV6-2 or TRBV6-3 and J usage is TRBJ1-5, with D unresolved. The CDR3 is made up of 14 amino acids. V was cut by 5 bases and J by 7 bases, with 15 bases left in between. The germline V gene encodes CDR1 MNHEY and CDR2 SVGEGT. CDR3 protein: CASSAGLPSQPQHF. DNA of the CDR3: TGTGCCAGCAGTGCCGGACTTCCTAGCCAGCCCCAGCATTTT.

The chain carries TRBV7-2 and TRBJ1-4, with a tentative D call TRBD1 (6 bases). Germline-derived CDR1 and CDR2 are SGHTA and FQGNSA. The CDR3 is 14 amino acids. The ends were cut back, 9 bases at V and 6 bases at J, with 17 bases in the middle. As DNA, the CDR3 is TGTGCCAGTCGACGAACAGGGCCGGATGAAAAACTGTTTTTT. The encoded protein is CASRRTGPDEKLFF.

The chain uses TRBV10-3 and TRBJ2-1; 7 bases agree with TRBD2. Looked up from germline, CDR1 is ENHRY and CDR2 is SYGVKD. The CDR3 extends over 14 amino acids. The ends lost 7 bases at V and 2 bases at J; junction bases unmatched: 5. The CDR3 loop is CAITAGVAYNEQFF. Written as DNA, the CDR3 is TGTGCCATCACCGCGGGAGTGGCCTACAATGAGCAGTTCTTC.

Of note for this clone: An end of the junction does not agree with germline; a read error may underlie this. The gene calls are TRBV10-3 and TRBJ2-3; 8 bases map to TRBD1. Per the germline V gene, CDR1 is ENHRY and CDR2 is SYGVKD. The CDR3 has 19 residues. CDR3 protein: CAISDGRQGAAGYTYTQYF. The CDR3 bases are TGTGCCATCAGTGATGGGAGGCAGGGGGCGGCCGGCTACACATATACGCAGTATTTT.

The rearrangement joins TRBV14 to TRBJ2-1, with 11 bases identical to TRBD2. The CDR3 contains 15 residues. Germline V lookup: CDR1 SGHDN, CDR2 FVKESK. Trimming at V came to 4 bases and at J to 14 bases, leaving 13 bases not matched to a gene. The CDR3 DNA reads TGTGCCAGCAGCCCCCTGGGGCTAGCGGGAGGTCGCGAGTTCTTC. Translation: CASSPLGLAGGREFF.

The gene calls are TRBV9 and TRBJ1-1, with 10 nucleotides matching TRBD1. The trim removed 3 bases at V and 5 bases at J, leaving 10 bases unmatched. Germline assignment: CDR1 SGDLS and CDR2 YYNGEE. The CDR3 runs to 16 residues. The CDR3 coding sequence is TGTGCCAGCAGCGGTCGGGGGGACAGGGGATTTACTGAAGCTTTCTTT. It encodes CASSGRGDRGFTEAFF.

V is TRBV27 and J is TRBJ1-1, with D uncertain. V was shortened by 7 bases and J by 4 bases, with 4 bases between the two germline ends. Germline V gene data show CDR1 as MNHEY and CDR2 as SMNVEV (reference sequence). The CDR3 loop spans 10 amino acids. This CDR3 is CASTSTEAFF. The CDR3 DNA reads as TGTGCCAGCACCTCCACTGAAGCTTTCTTT.

The chain recombines TRBV7-9 with TRBJ1-2; the match to TRBD1 covers 7 bases. CDR1 and CDR2 (germline): SEHNR, FQNEAQ (reference sequence). After removal of 8 bases from V and 4 bases from J, the junction contained 16 bases not matched to a gene. The CDR3 is made up of 16 amino acids. The CDR3 region has the DNA TGTGCCAGCGCGCCGGGCCCAGGAGCAGGGGGCTATGGCTACACCTTC. Translation gives CASAPGPGAGGYGYTF.

Comment on this clone: Other DNA sequences in this specimen translate into the identical CDR3. In DNA form, the CDR3 reads TGTGCCAGTAGTTCCATACTAGCGGGGGGATACAATGAGCAGTTCTTC. Translating gives CASSSILAGGYNEQFF. The J gene is TRBJ2-1, the V gene TRBV19; 12 positions agree with TRBD2. The CDR3 length is 16 residues. Germline trimming cut 5 bases from V and 4 bases from J; bases unmatched to any gene: 6. Germline CDR1 reads LNHDA; CDR2 reads SQIVND (reference sequence).

The chain uses TRBV4-3 and TRBJ2-1, with 7 positions matching TRBD2. The CDR3 covers 15 residues. V lost 0 bases, J lost 3 bases, and 2 bases stayed unmatched. Germline V gene sequence: CDR1 LGHNA, CDR2 YSLEER. CDR3 coding DNA: TGCGCCAGCAGCCAAGAGGCTAGCGGCTACAATGAGCAGTTCTTC. It yields the protein CASSQEASGYNEQFF.

The chain links TRBV2 to TRBJ2-1, with TRBD2 matching 15 bases. V gave up 6 bases and J gave up 10 bases; unmatched junction bases: 7. The CDR3 covers 15 residues. The germline CDR1 and CDR2 sequences are SNHLY and FYNNEI. Here the CDR3 reads CASRQSGTSGREQFF. The DNA of the CDR3 is TGTGCCAGCAGACAGTCCGGGACTAGCGGGAGGGAGCAGTTCTTC.

The chain has TRBV29-1 and TRBJ1-2, with D possibly being TRBD1 (6 bases). Germline CDR1 reads SQVTM; CDR2 reads ANQGSEA. The CDR3 is made up of 13 amino acids. Trimming cost V 6 bases and J 4 bases, with 15 bases left between them. Written as DNA, the CDR3 is TGCAGCGTCGTCGCGGACAGCTTCTATGGCTACACCTTC. Protein product: CSVVADSFYGYTF. The whole variable domain, filled in from reference TRBV29-1 and TRBJ1-2, reads SAVISQKPSRDICQRGTSLTIQCQVDSQVTMMFWYRQQPGQSLTLIATANQGSEATYESGFVIDKFPISRPNLTFSTLTVSNMSPEDSSIYLCSVVADSFYGYTFGSGTRLTVV.

The chain uses TRBV4-2 and TRBJ2-7, with D perhaps TRBD2 (6 bases). This CDR3 is 17 amino acids long. Germline V CDR1 and CDR2: LGHNA, YNFKEQ. Written as DNA, the CDR3 is TGTGCCAGCAGCAAAGATTGGGCGGGGACGGGGTCCTACGAGCAGTACGTC. Its protein product is CASSKDWAGTGSYEQYV.

The chain carries TRBV6-5 and TRBJ1-3; the D is unclear. The CDR3 loop spans 13 amino acids. Trimming cost V 6 bases and J 1 base, with 7 bases left between them. CDR1 is MNHEY and CDR2 is SVGAGI in the germline V gene. The CDR3 coding sequence is TGTGCCAGCAGCTTTCAGTCTGGAAACACCATATATTTT. As protein: CASSFQSGNTIYF.

The chain combines TRBV27 with TRBJ2-1; 12 positions match TRBD1. J lost 2 bases, V lost 5 bases, and 16 bases had no gene match. Germline CDR1 is MNHEY and CDR2 is SMNVEV (reference sequence). The CDR3 has 20 amino acids. The CDR3 DNA reads as TGTGCCAGCAGTACCACCCGGGACAGGGGGCGTCTGAAGGCCTACAATGAGCAGTTCTTC. It yields the protein CASSTTRDRGRLKAYNEQFF.

The V gene is TRBV1, the J gene TRBJ2-3; the DNA was not used to check the table's D call, TRBD2. TRBV1 is a recognized pseudogene. The CDR3 is made up of 18 amino acids. Here the CDR3 DNA reads TGCACCAGCAGCCCGGGAGTCCTGGCGGGAGTGGGCACAGATACGCAGTATTTT. Protein: CTSSPGVLAGVGTDTQYF.

This clone was detected only once. V gene TRBV3-1 (or the pseudogene TRBV3-2) combines with J gene TRBJ1-1; TRBD1 might be the D (6 bases). The CDR3 contains 14 residues. Germline CDR1 is LGHDT and CDR2 is YNNKEL (reference sequence). With 3 bases removed from V and 0 bases from J, the gap between germline ends came to 8 bases. The CDR3 sequence is CASSQDSLNTEAFF. CDR3 DNA: TGTGCCAGCAGCCAGGACAGCCTGAACACTGAAGCTTTCTTT.

This sequence joins TRBV14 and TRBJ2-5, with 7 positions matching TRBD2. The trim removed 1 base at V and 3 bases at J, leaving 5 bases unmatched. Germline assignment: CDR1 SGHDN and CDR2 FVKESK. The CDR3 loop spans 15 amino acids. CDR3 DNA: TGTGCCAGCAGCCAAGGGTGGCTAGCGGAAGAGACCCAGTACTTC. This codes for CASSQGWLAEETQYF.

The chain joins TRBV7-9 to TRBJ2-7, with a weak D call TRBD1 (5 bases). V was pared by 1 base and J by 2 bases, with 9 bases between. This CDR3 spans 14 amino acids. CDR1 is SEHNR, CDR2 FQNEAQ, per germline (reference sequence). The CDR3 protein is CASSLVPGPYEQYF. The CDR3 DNA reads TGTGCCAGCAGCTTAGTTCCAGGGCCCTACGAGCAGTACTTC.

The J gene is TRBJ1-2, the V gene TRBV6-2 or TRBV6-3, with a tentative D call TRBD1 (5 bases). Deletions cut 4 bases from V and 4 bases from J, with 13 bases between. This CDR3 has 14 amino acids. Germline V lookup: CDR1 MNHEY, CDR2 SVGEGT. CDR3 loop: CASSSPGGTYGYTF. CDR3 DNA sequence: TGTGCCAGCAGTTCTCCGGGGGGGACCTATGGCTACACCTTC.

The chain carries TRBV11-2 and TRBJ2-1; weak D call: TRBD2 (6 bases). The V and J ends lost 8 bases and 4 bases respectively, with 15 bases between them. The CDR3 sequence is 14 residues long. Germline V gene data show CDR1 as SGHAT and CDR2 as FQNNGV. CDR3: CASRALRGYNEQFF. In DNA form, the CDR3 reads TGTGCCAGCCGAGCCCTACGGGGGTACAATGAGCAGTTCTTC.

V is TRBV28 and J is TRBJ1-5, with 7 bases that match TRBD1. Germline CDR1 is MDHEN and CDR2 is SYDVKM. The CDR3 is 14 amino acids. Trimming removed 2 bases from V and 6 bases from J; junction bases left unmatched: 4. This chain's CDR3 is CASSLVQGGQPQHF. The DNA of the CDR3 is TGTGCCAGCAGTTTAGTCCAGGGGGGTCAGCCCCAGCATTTT.

The sample holds one count of this clone. The rearrangement uses TRBV7-3 and TRBJ2-5, with 13 bases that match TRBD2. Unmatched junction bases numbered 16, after V lost 1 base and J lost 5 bases. The CDR3 contains 20 residues. Germline values: CDR1 SGHTA, CDR2 FQGTGA. CDR3 sequence (DNA): TGTGCCAGCAGCTTAAAGCCCCCAAGTGGGACTAGCGGGATGACGGAGACCCAGTACTTC. This translates into CASSLKPPSGTSGMTETQYF.